This entry features one TCR beta chain sequence. Its cognate antigen is unknown. V lost 6 bases and J lost 8, with 18 bases in between. This CDR3 is 14 amino acids long. Germline assignment: CDR1 SGHRS and CDR2 YFSETQ. The data were taken from a study of T-cell reconstitution after alpha-beta-depleted transplantation in children. A library of TCRbeta sequences, prepared with unique molecular identifiers, was generated. TCRdb used MiXCR to reprocess the PCR reads, holding one entry per CDR3 protein. The sample includes 500,000 to 600,000 distinct CDR3 sequences, roughly 27% of them seen just once. Study conclusions and caveats: T-cell numbers and diversity one year post-transplant derived largely from freshly generated T cells. For some patients, TCRbeta diversity was high at day 60 because of recipient T cells and thymic progenitors that survived. By about two months after transplant, alpha-beta T cells reportedly arose from several hundred graft clones that had expanded.

The TCR sequence derives from a boy under two years old with Wiskott-Aldrich syndrome, due to receive a stem cell transplant. The V call is TRBV5-1, the J call TRBJ2-1, with TRBD1 as a possible D gene (6 bases). The sample in question was PBMCs, obtained before TCRalphabeta/CD19-depleted stem cell transplant. CDR3 nucleotide sequence: TGCGCCAGCACAGTCAGGAACAGGGAAGATGAGCAGTTCTTC. It translates to CASTVRNREDEQFF.